These 17 T cell receptor beta chains were sequenced from one sample in a study of blood T cell repertoires in COVID-19 (dated by TCRdb to the early 2020s). The library was generated by the immunoSEQ multiplex PCR assay. Entries here come from immuneACCESS through TCRdb and include only in-frame sequences with V and J called. Some clones fail to appear in such tables; in the studies checked, an unresolved V gene covers under half of the shortfall, and the cause of the remainder is unknown. The sample table holds approximately 170,000 clones, of which about 89% were seen once. The ten most abundant clones make up around 3.5% of the sample. Sequenced: peripheral blood. These receptors were collected from a man aged 65 to 85 with acute or convalescent COVID-19.

The chain carries TRBV5-1 and TRBJ2-5; tentative D call: TRBD1 (6 bases). This CDR3 has 13 residues. Germline CDR1 reads SGHRS; CDR2 reads YFSETQ. Between the trimmed V and J ends, which lost 4 bases and 7 bases, there was a span of 14 bases. The chain's CDR3 is CASSPGHEGTQYF. In DNA form, the CDR3 reads TGCGCCAGCAGCCCGGGACACGAGGGGACCCAGTACTTC.

The chain joins TRBV7-8 to TRBJ1-4, with D possibly being TRBD1 (5 bases). The V and J ends lost 5 bases and 5 bases respectively, with 15 bases between them. The CDR3 is made up of 15 amino acids. Looked up from germline, CDR1 is SGHVS and CDR2 is FQNEAQ. CDR3 loop: CASSPRSQANEKLFF. CDR3 coding DNA: TGTGCCAGCAGCCCACGGTCACAGGCGAATGAAAAACTGTTTTTT.

This chain links TRBV18 with TRBJ2-4; D might be TRBD2 (7 bases). V lost 2 bases and J lost 9, with 14 bases in between. In germline, CDR1 is KGHSH, CDR2 LQKENI. CDR3 length: 14 amino acids. CDR3 nucleotides: TGTGCCAGCTCACCATCCCACAGGGAGGGCATTCAGTACTTC. Its translation: CASSPSHREGIQYF.

The rearrangement joins TRBV5-1 to TRBJ2-5; TRBD1 matches 8 bases. This CDR3 has 16 amino acids. Germline lookup yields CDR1 SGHRS and CDR2 YFSETQ. V was pared by 0 bases and J by 5 bases, with 9 bases of the junction left unmatched. The CDR3 here is CASSLAGTGTWETQYF. For the CDR3, the DNA is TGCGCCAGCAGCTTGGCCGGGACAGGCACGTGGGAGACCCAGTACTTC.

The J gene is TRBJ1-6, the V gene TRBV12-3 or TRBV12-4, with unresolved D. Trimming shortened V by 1 base and J by 11 bases, and 9 bases separated the two germline ends. This CDR3 is 13 amino acids long. The CDR3 DNA reads as TGTGCCAGCAGTTTAGAGCCCCATACACCCCTCCACTTT. As protein: CASSLEPHTPLHF.

This sequence joins TRBV6-4 and TRBJ1-2; the D gene is possibly TRBD1 (5 bases). CDR3 length equals 13 residues. With 3 bases removed from V and 4 bases from J, the gap between germline ends came to 9 bases. Germline CDR1 MRHNA, CDR2 SNTAGT. CDR3 bases: TGTGCCAGCAGTGAGACAGCAATCTATGGCTACACCTTC. Amino acid sequence: CASSETAIYGYTF.

In nucleotides, the CDR3 is TGTGCCAGCAGTTTAGTTTGGAGCGGATACAATGAGCAGTTCTTC. Translating it yields CASSLVWSGYNEQFF. The chain combines TRBV28 with TRBJ2-1; TRBD2 is a possible D gene (5 bases). Germline CDR1 is MDHEN and CDR2 is SYDVKM. This CDR3 has 15 amino acids. Trimming left V 2 bases short and J 4 bases short, with 12 bases between.

This clone was detected once. The chain employs TRBV7-3 and TRBJ2-1; 10 nucleotides match TRBD2. Germline V gives CDR1 SGHTA, CDR2 FQGTGA. The CDR3 runs to 17 residues. V lost 5 bases and J lost 1; bases outside the gene matches: 8. CDR3 region: CASSPSGRVTSYNEQFF. The CDR3 DNA reads TGTGCCAGCAGCCCAAGCGGGAGGGTAACATCCTACAATGAGCAGTTCTTC.

This clone has a handful of counts. This chain links TRBV5-8 with TRBJ2-2; TRBD1 matches 8 bases. CDR1 is SGHTS, CDR2 YDEGEE, per germline. Losses at the gene ends were 4 bases for V and 5 bases for J; bases not matched to a gene: 7. This CDR3 has 15 residues. The CDR3 is CASSAGQGWTGELFF. Written as DNA, the CDR3 is TGTGCCAGCAGCGCCGGACAGGGTTGGACCGGGGAGCTGTTTTTT.

The genes are TRBV7-2 and TRBJ2-7, with 8 bases aligning to TRBD1. Germline V CDR1 and CDR2: SGHTA, FQGNSA. With 5 bases clipped from V and 4 bases from J, the junction kept 10 bases outside the gene matches. This CDR3 region has 15 residues. This CDR3 is CASSPGQGRYYEQYF. CDR3 bases: TGTGCCAGCAGCCCAGGACAGGGAAGATATTACGAGCAGTACTTC.

The rearrangement joins TRBV7-9 to TRBJ2-7; possible D gene TRBD2, 6 bases. The CDR3 is 14 residues long. V lost 5 bases, J lost 7 bases, and 18 bases lay in between. CDR1 is SEHNR, CDR2 FQNEAQ, per germline (reference sequence). The CDR3 DNA follows: TGTGCCAGCAGCGCCGCGGGAAGAACGGTGGAGCAGTACTTC. Protein sequence: CASSAAGRTVEQYF.

The chain recombines TRBV5-1 with TRBJ2-3, with 7 nucleotides matching TRBD2. V was clipped by 0 bases and J by 6 bases; unmatched bases: 7. This CDR3 spans 15 amino acids. Germline CDR1 is SGHRS and CDR2 is YFSETQ. CDR3 nucleotides: TGCGCCAGCAGCTTGGCGTCTAGCGGAGGTGATACGCAGTATTTT. Amino acid sequence: CASSLASSGGDTQYF.

V and J are TRBV28 and TRBJ2-3, with 8 positions matching TRBD1. V trimming: 7 bases; J trimming: 7 bases; junction bases outside the gene matches: 10. Looked up from germline, CDR1 is MDHEN and CDR2 is SYDVKM. The CDR3 is made up of 14 amino acids. This CDR3 is CASNSGTGHHTQYF. The CDR3 bases are TGTGCCAGCAATTCCGGGACAGGCCACCATACGCAGTATTTT.

In nucleotides, the CDR3 is TGTGCCAGCACCCCCGGGGATAGCGGGAAAGCAGAGACCCAGTACTTC. This encodes CASTPGDSGKAETQYF. V is TRBV7-9 and J is TRBJ2-5; 8 bases line up with TRBD2. The CDR3 loop spans 16 amino acids. Germline V gene sequence: CDR1 SEHNR, CDR2 FQNEAQ (reference sequence). With V trimmed by 7 bases and J by 4 bases, 14 bases remained unmatched. Using reference TRBV7-9 and TRBJ2-5 for the parts outside the CDR3, the full variable domain is DTGVSQNPRHKITKRGQNVTFRCDPISEHNRLYWYRQTLGQGPEFLTYFQNEAQLEKSRLLSDRFSAERPKGSFSTLEIQRTEQGDSAMYLCASTPGDSGKAETQYFGPGTRLLVL.

The chain employs TRBV30 and TRBJ1-6, with D possibly matching TRBD1 (5 bases). V lost 4 bases to trimming and J lost 10 bases, with 23 bases between them. The germline gives CDR1 GTSNPN, CDR2 SVGIG (reference sequence). The CDR3 totals 16 residues. CDR3 protein: CAWKGPGFSVGSPLHF. The CDR3 DNA is TGTGCCTGGAAAGGTCCAGGGTTTAGTGTCGGATCACCCCTCCACTTT.

V usage is TRBV27 and J usage is TRBJ2-1; tentatively, D is TRBD2 (5 bases). Trimming stripped 4 bases from V and 2 bases from J, with 6 bases between. From germline, CDR1 is MNHEY and CDR2 SMNVEV (reference sequence). The CDR3 is made up of 13 amino acids. The CDR3 protein is CASSWGAYNEQFF. The CDR3 DNA follows: TGTGCCAGCAGTTGGGGAGCCTACAATGAGCAGTTCTTC.

V is TRBV28 and J is TRBJ1-5; the D gene is possibly TRBD1 (5 bases). The V gene's germline CDR1 is MDHEN and CDR2 SYDVKM. The CDR3 is 16 residues long. Between the trimmed V and J ends, which lost 8 bases and 4 bases, there was a span of 21 bases. The CDR3 loop is CASGGRGSLFNQPQHF. In DNA form, the CDR3 reads TGTGCCAGCGGTGGGAGGGGTTCCCTGTTTAATCAGCCCCAGCATTTT.